Shown below are 27 T cell receptor beta chains from a single sample sequenced in a study of cytomegalovirus exposure and HLA in healthy donors. The study ran its PCR with 60 Vbeta and 13 Jbeta primers. Clones were read by immunoSEQ multiplex PCR, and TCRdb kept only the in-frame ones, dropping some. The sample yields some 250,000 clones, about 80% seen once. Sequenced material: PBMCs. Receptors were obtained from a woman aged 40-49 years in good health and CMV-seropositive.

This chain links TRBV19 with TRBJ1-2; D remains unclear. V shed 3 bases and J shed 5 bases, with 13 bases lying between them. Per the germline V gene, CDR1 is LNHDA and CDR2 is SQIVND (reference sequence). The CDR3 is made up of 14 amino acids. As DNA, the CDR3 is TGTGCCAGTAGTATTGCTGGGAGACAATATGGCTACACCTTC. It yields the protein CASSIAGRQYGYTF.

This chain links TRBV6-5 with TRBJ1-5; D gene uncertain. The germline V gene has CDR1 MNHEY and CDR2 SVGAGI. This CDR3 contains 14 residues. Trimming left V 3 bases short and J 4 bases short, with 10 bases between. This CDR3 is CASSYSLANQPQHF. The CDR3 DNA sequence: TGTGCCAGCAGTTATTCATTGGCTAATCAGCCCCAGCATTTT.

The chain employs TRBV5-3 and TRBJ1-2; the match to TRBD1 covers 7 bases. TRBV5-3 is designated an ORF whose function remains uncertain. The CDR3 has 17 residues. J lost 0 bases, V lost 4 bases, and 12 bases had no gene match. CDR3 DNA sequence: TGTGCCAGAAGCCATTGTACCACGGGACAGCCTAACTATGGCTACACCTTC. Translating it yields CARSHCTTGQPNYGYTF.

This clone has only one observation. The V call is TRBV9, the J call TRBJ2-3; 11 bases map to TRBD2. V shed 1 base and J 3 bases; nucleotides not matched to a gene: 4. Germline V CDR1 and CDR2: SGDLS, YYNGEE. CDR3 length equals 16 residues. The CDR3 here is CASSVRTSGRTDTQYF. CDR3 DNA sequence: TGTGCCAGCAGCGTACGTACTAGCGGGAGAACAGATACGCAGTATTTT.

The chain joins TRBV25-1 to TRBJ2-7; 10 positions agree with TRBD1. With V trimmed by 5 bases and J by 4 bases, 5 bases remained unmatched. The CDR3 covers 14 residues. Germline lookup yields CDR1 MGHDK and CDR2 SYGVNS. CDR3 bases: TGTGCCAGCAGTATCCGACAGGGGGCTTACGAGCAGTACTTC. It codes for CASSIRQGAYEQYF.

This clone occurred once. The J gene is TRBJ1-2, the V gene TRBV12-5; D may be TRBD1 (5 bases). The germline V and J ends were trimmed by 6 bases and 8 bases, with 10 bases remaining between them. CDR1 LGHNT and CDR2 FRNRAP come from the germline V gene. The CDR3 spans 11 residues. CDR3 nucleotide sequence: TGTGCTAGTGGCGTCAAGGGGGGCTACACCTTC. Protein sequence: CASGVKGGYTF.

The chain links TRBV7-2 to TRBJ1-2; the match to TRBD1 covers 10 bases. The CDR3 spans 13 residues. Germline V CDR1 and CDR2: SGHTA, FQGNSA. Trimming at V came to 5 bases and at J to 13 bases, leaving 10 bases not matched to a gene. The CDR3 region is CASSPPGQGSLTF. CDR3 nucleotides: TGTGCCAGCAGCCCCCCGGGACAGGGGAGCCTCACCTTC.

This chain uses TRBV5-3 with TRBJ1-5; possibly TRBD1 for D (6 bases). TRBV5-3 carries the ORF label, with uncertain function. This CDR3 region has 17 residues. The ends were cut back, 1 base at V and 0 bases at J, with 14 bases in the middle. The CDR3 is CARSLFGQNPSNQPQHF. DNA of the CDR3: TGTGCCAGAAGCTTGTTCGGACAGAACCCTAGCAATCAGCCCCAGCATTTT.

This clone was found once. V usage is TRBV10-3 and J usage is TRBJ2-2, with 9 bases lining up with TRBD1. The CDR3 covers 13 residues. Germline-derived CDR1 and CDR2 are ENHRY and SYGVKD. V dropped 9 bases and J dropped 3; count of bases not matched to a gene: 2. The CDR3 reads CAIRQGDTGELFF. The CDR3 DNA is TGTGCCATACGACAGGGGGACACCGGGGAGCTGTTTTTT.

J is TRBJ1-1 and V is TRBV5-1; D gene uncertain. Trimming took 2 bases from V and 1 from J, leaving 6 bases between them. CDR1 is SGHRS, CDR2 YFSETQ, per germline. CDR3 length: 13 residues. CDR3 sequence reads: CASSFEANTEAFF. The DNA of the CDR3 is TGCGCCAGCAGCTTTGAGGCGAACACTGAAGCTTTCTTT.

The gene calls are TRBV7-6 and TRBJ2-7; tentative D call: TRBD2 (6 bases). V lost 5 bases, J lost 1 base, and 15 bases lay in between. This CDR3 is 15 amino acids long. CDR1 is SGHVS, CDR2 FNYEAQ, per germline. The CDR3 region is CASSVAAGGSYEQYF. DNA of the CDR3: TGTGCCAGCAGCGTCGCAGCGGGTGGATCCTACGAGCAGTACTTC.

The count of this clone is one. The rearrangement uses TRBV15 and TRBJ2-7; D may be TRBD2 (6 bases). This CDR3 spans 15 amino acids. The V gene lost 0 bases and the J gene lost 6 bases, with 15 bases spanning the gap. Germline V gene sequence: CDR1 LNHNV, CDR2 YYDKDF (reference sequence). CDR3 in amino acids: CATSRDSGPQGEQYF. CDR3 sequence (DNA): TGTGCCACCAGCAGAGATAGCGGACCCCAGGGCGAGCAGTACTTC.

The chain links TRBV30 to TRBJ1-4, with 7 nucleotides matching TRBD1. Germline CDR1 reads GTSNPN; CDR2 reads SVGIG (reference sequence). The V segment lost 0 bases and the J segment 6 bases; nucleotides outside the gene matches: 10. The CDR3 totals 16 residues. For the CDR3, the DNA is TGTGCCTGGAGTGTACCTCGAGGCAGGGGGGATGAAAAACTGTTTTTT. Encoded protein: CAWSVPRGRGDEKLFF.

The count of this clone is one. This chain joins TRBV4-3 and TRBJ2-1; D ambiguous. Per the germline V gene, CDR1 is LGHNA and CDR2 is YSLEER. V was clipped by 2 bases and J by 5 bases, with 7 bases between them. The CDR3 length is 13 residues. CDR3 amino acids: CASSQWADNEQFF. The CDR3 DNA follows: TGCGCCAGCAGCCAATGGGCCGACAATGAGCAGTTCTTC.

The chain has TRBV6-5 and TRBJ1-2; 8 bases map to TRBD1. V lost 4 bases and J lost 2; bases outside the gene matches: 6. Germline V CDR1 and CDR2: MNHEY, SVGAGI. The CDR3 length is 15 residues. CDR3 residues: CASSSYRTGNYGYTF. DNA of the CDR3: TGTGCCAGCAGTTCCTACCGGACAGGGAACTATGGCTACACCTTC.

The chain links TRBV10-3 to TRBJ2-3, with TRBD2 identical over 14 bases. V lost 3 bases to trimming and J lost 5 bases; unmatched junction nucleotides: 4. This CDR3 is 16 amino acids long. Germline loops: CDR1 ENHRY, CDR2 SYGVKD. DNA of the CDR3: TGTGCCATCAGTGATGGGACTAGCGGGAGAGGAGATACGCAGTATTTT. Residues: CAISDGTSGRGDTQYF.

About this clone: Distinct nucleotide sequences in the sample also encode this CDR3. V is TRBV15 and J is TRBJ1-5; D call uncertain. The CDR3 runs to 13 residues. The germline V and J ends were trimmed by 0 bases and 6 bases, with 6 bases remaining between them. Germline CDR1 and CDR2: LNHNV and YYDKDF (reference sequence). DNA for the CDR3: TGTGCCACCAGCAGAGATCTCGGTCAGCCCCAGCATTTT. Translating it yields CATSRDLGQPQHF.

The chain links TRBV10-3 to TRBJ2-1, with D hard to call. CDR1 and CDR2 (germline): ENHRY, SYGVKD. V dropped 3 bases and J dropped 7 bases, with 10 bases sitting between them. The CDR3 runs 13 residues. The CDR3 DNA follows: TGTGCCATCAGTGATCGGGTTGTTAATGAGCAGTTCTTC. Residues: CAISDRVVNEQFF.

V is TRBV5-1 and J is TRBJ2-3; no definite D call. Per germline, CDR1 SGHRS and CDR2 YFSETQ. This CDR3 has 16 residues. Trimming took off 0 bases at V and 0 bases at J, with 11 bases between the two ends. The CDR3 DNA reads as TGCGCCAGCAGCTTGGAAGGCAGGTTTAGCACAGATACGCAGTATTTT. Amino acids: CASSLEGRFSTDTQYF.

The J gene is TRBJ2-5, the V gene TRBV7-9; perhaps TRBD1 as D (5 bases). Germline CDR1 and CDR2: SEHNR and FQNEAQ (reference sequence). This CDR3 is built from 16 residues. Trimming left V 2 bases short and J 0 bases short, with 13 bases between. DNA of the CDR3: TGTGCCAGCAGCTTACCGCCAGGGCGCCACCAAGAGACCCAGTACTTC. This encodes CASSLPPGRHQETQYF.

The chain employs TRBV7-9 and TRBJ2-1; 7 bases line up with TRBD1. Per germline, CDR1 SEHNR and CDR2 FQNEAQ (reference sequence). The CDR3 runs to 15 residues. The V gene end was trimmed by 1 base and the J gene end by 8 bases; junction bases not matched to a gene: 8. CDR3 region: CASSLVGGLSDEQFF. DNA for the CDR3: TGTGCCAGCAGCTTAGTAGGGGGCTTAAGTGATGAGCAGTTCTTC.

The J gene is TRBJ2-1, the V gene TRBV4-2; 11 positions agree with TRBD2. Germline assignment: CDR1 LGHNA and CDR2 YNFKEQ. This CDR3 has 16 amino acids. Trimming at V came to 3 bases and at J to 9 bases, leaving 10 bases not matched to a gene. CDR3 sequence: CASSHLLAGDSSEQFF. CDR3 bases: TGTGCCAGCAGCCACTTACTAGCGGGAGACTCCAGTGAGCAGTTCTTC.

This sequence joins TRBV9 and TRBJ2-7, with 9 nucleotides matching TRBD1. Germline V lookup: CDR1 SGDLS, CDR2 YYNGEE. The length of the CDR3 is 15 residues. The V gene end was trimmed by 4 bases and the J gene end by 0 bases; junction bases not matched to a gene: 5. The CDR3 DNA reads TGTGCCAGCAGCTACGGACAGGGGTCCTCCTACGAGCAGTACTTC. This codes for CASSYGQGSSYEQYF. Together with reference TRBV9 and TRBJ2-7, the CDR3 gives the full variable domain: DSGVTQTPKHLITATGQRVTLRCSPRSGDLSVYWYQQSLDQGLQFLIQYYNGEERAKGNILERFSAQQFPDLHSELNLSSLELGDSALYFCASSYGQGSSYEQYFGPGTRLTVT.

The chain carries TRBV19 and TRBJ1-1, with 7 bases identical to TRBD1. The V gene end was trimmed by 3 bases and the J gene end by 1 base; junction bases not matched to a gene: 8. Germline CDR1 and CDR2: LNHDA and SQIVND (reference sequence). CDR3 length equals 16 residues. The CDR3 here is CASSMDPTGRNTEAFF. The CDR3 DNA reads TGTGCCAGTAGTATGGATCCGACAGGGCGGAACACTGAAGCTTTCTTT.

This chain connects TRBV7-9 to TRBJ2-7; D might be TRBD2 (7 bases). Germline V gives CDR1 SEHNR, CDR2 FQNEAQ (reference sequence). V was pared by 1 base and J by 6 bases, with 16 bases between. The length of the CDR3 is 15 residues. The CDR3 region has the DNA TGTGCCAGCAGCTTAGGGGCGGGGGCCGGGGGCGAGCAGTACTTC. It encodes CASSLGAGAGGEQYF.

This chain links TRBV5-1 with TRBJ2-2; D possibly corresponds to TRBD2 (5 bases). Germline V gene data show CDR1 as SGHRS and CDR2 as YFSETQ. There are 13 residues in the CDR3. The V end lost 4 bases, the J end lost 6 bases, and 10 bases lay between the germline ends. The CDR3 DNA reads as TGCGCCAGCAGCGTGGACTTGGCCGGGGAGCTGTTTTTT. Its protein product is CASSVDLAGELFF.

The count of this clone is one. Here the CDR3 reads CASSMTASQNTEAFF. The CDR3, as DNA: TGTGCCAGCAGCATGACAGCGAGTCAAAACACTGAAGCTTTCTTT. This sequence joins TRBV11-2 and TRBJ1-1; possibly TRBD1 for D (5 bases). V was cut by 5 bases and J by 2 bases, with 15 bases left in between. Germline V gene sequence: CDR1 SGHAT, CDR2 FQNNGV. CDR3 size: 15 residues.